This T cell receptor beta chain was recorded in a study of liver allograft versus peripheral blood T cells. For the study at large: Intrahepatic T cell receptor repertoires from transplanted livers were compared against repertoires in recipients' peripheral blood.

TCRdb re-analysed the reads in MiXCR, keeping a single row per CDR3 protein. Among 2,000 or so distinct CDR3 sequences listed, 15% were seen once. By proportion, this clonotype is medium-sized. Its cognate antigen is unknown. The V end lost 10 bases, the J end lost 2 bases, and 16 bases lay between the germline ends. This CDR3 has 13 amino acids. Germline V gene sequence: CDR1 SGHNT, CDR2 YYREEE (reference sequence). Findings of the study overall: Repertoires found inside liver allografts reportedly differed from T cell receptor repertoires in peripheral blood.

This TCR derives from a human patient who had a liver transplant. Certain T cells may be donor cells from the graft. J is TRBJ2-7 and V is TRBV5-4; D possibly corresponds to TRBD1 (6 bases). The CDR3 spells CAGHRVGTYEQYF. CDR3 coding DNA: TGTGCCGGACACAGGGTAGGCACCTACGAGCAGTACTTC.